The source of this TCR beta chain is a study of shared clonotypes between healthy human individuals. This table comes from immunoSEQ multiplex PCR, and its TCRdb copy is limited to in-frame clones, with some not included. The repertoire includes around 1.1 million clones, 60% to 80% of them detected once, and 0.89% sits in the top ten. Trimming left V 6 bases short and J 7 bases short, with 15 bases between. Per germline, CDR1 SNHLY and CDR2 FYNNEI. This CDR3 has 13 amino acids. V is TRBV2 and J is TRBJ1-2; D perhaps matches TRBD1 (6 bases). Sequencing was done on a sample of memory CD4+ T cells from PBMCs. The subset was: CD45RA-negative fraction. The TCR sequence derives from a man aged 18 to 30 in good health. Some clones in this sample may be carry-over from other donors' samples. Here the CDR3 DNA reads TGTGCCAGCAGCAGGGGTGTAAACGGTGGCTACACCTTC. Protein product: CASSRGVNGGYTF.